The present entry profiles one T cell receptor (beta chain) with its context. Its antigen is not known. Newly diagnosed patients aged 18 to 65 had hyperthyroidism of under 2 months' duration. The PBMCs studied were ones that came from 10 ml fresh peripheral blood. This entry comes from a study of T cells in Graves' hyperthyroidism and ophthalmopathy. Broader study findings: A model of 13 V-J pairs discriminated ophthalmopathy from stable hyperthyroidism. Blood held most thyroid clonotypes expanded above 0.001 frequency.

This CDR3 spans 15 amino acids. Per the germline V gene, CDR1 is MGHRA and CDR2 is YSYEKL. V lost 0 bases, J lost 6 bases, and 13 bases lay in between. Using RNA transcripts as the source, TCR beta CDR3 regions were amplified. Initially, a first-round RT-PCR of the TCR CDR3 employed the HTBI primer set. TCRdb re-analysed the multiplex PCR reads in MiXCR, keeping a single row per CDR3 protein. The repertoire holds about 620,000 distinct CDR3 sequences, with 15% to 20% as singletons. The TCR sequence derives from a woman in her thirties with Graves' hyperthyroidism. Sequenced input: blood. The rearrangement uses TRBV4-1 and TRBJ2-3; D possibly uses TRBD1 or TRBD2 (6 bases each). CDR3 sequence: CASSQDGTGRDTQYF. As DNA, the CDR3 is TGCGCCAGCAGCCAAGATGGAACAGGGAGGGATACGCAGTATTTT.